These T cell receptor beta chains were read from a single sample in a study of TIL therapy for anti-PD-1-resistant metastatic lung cancer. The table came from immunoSEQ multiplex PCR; TCRdb's copy has only in-frame clones and leaves some out. The sample has tens of thousands of clones, approximately 83% seen once; the top ten hold 4% to 6%. The sequencing used blood, collected at baseline. These receptors were taken from a person aged 25 to 85 with non-small cell lung cancer. Each CDR3 is given with its conserved first and last residue. A D gene is named only where the DNA matches it firmly. Expanded clones are given a class, and other clones once, few, many or no size at all.

>14|TRBJ1-2|-|-|TRBV14
CASSQGGINYGYTF
TGTGCCAGCAGCCAAGGCGGAATTAACTATGGCTACACCTTC
>13|TRBJ2-3|-|-|TRBV7-9
CASSLVNTDTQYF
TGTGCCAGCAGCTTAGTTAACACAGATACGCAGTATTTT
>15|TRBJ2-7|-|-|TRBV5-1
CASSLVVGAGYEQYF
TGCGCCAGCAGCTTGGTGGTGGGGGCGGGCTACGAGCAGTACTTC
>13|TRBJ2-2|-|-|TRBV7-2
CASSTGWTGELFF
TGTGCCAGCAGCACAGGGTGGACCGGGGAGCTGTTTTTT
>11|TRBJ2-5|-|-|TRBV2
CASSFQETQYF
TGTGCCAGCAGTTTTCAAGAGACCCAGTACTTC
>18|TRBJ2-1|-|-|TRBV5-6
CASSLGVADGAYRNEQFF
TGTGCCAGCAGCTTGGGGGTTGCGGACGGGGCTTACCGCAATGAGCAGTTCTTC
>13|TRBJ2-3|-|-|TRBV10-3
CAIRQGGTDTQYF
TGTGCCATCAGACAGGGCGGCACAGATACGCAGTATTTT
>14|TRBJ2-3|-|-|TRBV10-2
CASRKQGSTDTQYF
TGCGCCAGCCGAAAGCAAGGCAGCACAGATACGCAGTATTTT
>14|TRBJ2-7|-|-|TRBV5-1
CASSLVWGDYEQYF
TGCGCCAGCAGCTTGGTGTGGGGTGACTACGAGCAGTACTTC
>15|TRBJ1-1|TRBD1|-|TRBV28
CASSLIRGQGTEAFF
TGTGCCAGCAGTTTAATAAGGGGGCAGGGTACTGAAGCTTTCTTT
>18|TRBJ1-6|TRBD1|few|TRBV28
CASSPRDRFIFYNSPLHF
TGTGCCAGCAGTCCCCGGGACAGGTTTATATTCTATAATTCACCCCTCCACTTT
>14|TRBJ2-7|-|-|TRBV20-1
CSASVPGSSYEQYF
TGCAGTGCTAGTGTTCCGGGGAGCTCCTACGAGCAGTACTTC
>17|TRBJ2-7|-|-|TRBV28
CASSLPLFGSNNYEQYF
TGTGCCAGCAGTTTGCCCCTTTTTGGTTCTAATAACTACGAGCAGTACTTC